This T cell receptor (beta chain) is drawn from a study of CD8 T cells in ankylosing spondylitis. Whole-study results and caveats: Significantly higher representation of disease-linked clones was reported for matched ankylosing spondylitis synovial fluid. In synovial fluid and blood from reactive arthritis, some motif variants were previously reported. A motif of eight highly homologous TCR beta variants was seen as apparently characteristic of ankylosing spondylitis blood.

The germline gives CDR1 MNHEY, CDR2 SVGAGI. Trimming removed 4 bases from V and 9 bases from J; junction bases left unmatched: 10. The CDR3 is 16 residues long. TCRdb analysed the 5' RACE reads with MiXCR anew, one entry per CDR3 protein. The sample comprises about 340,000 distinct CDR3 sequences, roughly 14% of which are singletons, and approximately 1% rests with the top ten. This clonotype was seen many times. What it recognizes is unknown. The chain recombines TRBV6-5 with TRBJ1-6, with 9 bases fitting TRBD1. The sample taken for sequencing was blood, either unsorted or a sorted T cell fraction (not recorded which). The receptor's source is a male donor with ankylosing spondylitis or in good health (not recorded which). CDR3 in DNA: TGTGCCAGCAGTTCCCCTACAGGGGGCTGGGGTTCACCCCTCCACTTT. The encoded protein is CASSSPTGGWGSPLHF.